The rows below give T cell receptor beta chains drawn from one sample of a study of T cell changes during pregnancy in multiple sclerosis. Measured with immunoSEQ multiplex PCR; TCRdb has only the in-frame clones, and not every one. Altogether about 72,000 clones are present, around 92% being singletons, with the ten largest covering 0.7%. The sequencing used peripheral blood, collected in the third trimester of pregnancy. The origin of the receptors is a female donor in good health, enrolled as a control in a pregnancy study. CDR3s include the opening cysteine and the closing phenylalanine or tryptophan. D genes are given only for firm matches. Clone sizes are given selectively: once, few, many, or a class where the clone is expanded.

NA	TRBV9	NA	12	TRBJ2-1	CASSGDTNEQFF	TGTGCCAGCAGCGGCGATACTAATGAGCAGTTCTTC
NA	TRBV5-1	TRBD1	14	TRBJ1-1	CASSSGTGWTEAFF	TGCGCCAGCAGCTCGGGGACAGGGTGGACTGAAGCTTTCTTT
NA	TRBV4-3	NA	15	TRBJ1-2	CASSPRQEFNYGYTF	TGCGCCAGCAGCCCCCGACAGGAGTTTAACTATGGCTACACCTTC
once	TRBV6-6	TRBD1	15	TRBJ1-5	CASSNGQGTNQPQHF	TGTGCCAGCAGTAACGGACAGGGAACCAATCAGCCCCAGCATTTT
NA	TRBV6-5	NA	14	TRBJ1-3	CASRELGAGNTIYF	TGTGCCAGCAGGGAGTTGGGGGCCGGAAACACCATATATTTT
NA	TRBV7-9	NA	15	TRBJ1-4	CASSLGDGRDEKLFF	TGTGCCAGCAGCTTAGGCGACGGTCGGGATGAAAAACTGTTTTTT
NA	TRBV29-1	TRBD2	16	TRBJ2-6	CSVDTSGRSGANVLTF	TGCAGCGTTGATACTAGCGGGAGATCTGGGGCCAACGTCCTGACTTTC
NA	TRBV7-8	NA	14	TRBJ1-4	CASSYTRSHEKLFF	TGTGCCAGCAGCTATACTAGGTCCCATGAAAAACTGTTTTTT
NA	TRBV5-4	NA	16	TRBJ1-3	CASSPGGRPSGNTIYF	TGTGCCAGCAGCCCGGGAGGACGGCCCTCTGGAAACACCATATATTTT
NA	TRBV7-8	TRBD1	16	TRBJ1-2	CASSPSRDRHLYGYTF	TGTGCCAGCAGCCCATCCCGGGACAGGCACCTCTATGGCTACACCTTC
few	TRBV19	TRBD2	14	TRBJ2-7	CASSIQRDSYEQYF	TGTGCCAGTAGTATCCAGCGGGACTCCTACGAGCAGTACTTC
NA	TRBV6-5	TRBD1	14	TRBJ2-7	CASSYDRALYEQYF	TGTGCCAGCAGTTACGACAGGGCCCTCTACGAGCAGTACTTC
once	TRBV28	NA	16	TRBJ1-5	CASIGPGVSSNQPQHF	TGTGCCAGCATTGGGCCCGGGGTATCTAGCAATCAGCCCCAGCATTTT
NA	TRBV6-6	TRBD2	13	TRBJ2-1	CASSYGTRVGQFF	TGTGCCAGCAGTTACGGGACTAGGGTTGGGCAGTTCTTC
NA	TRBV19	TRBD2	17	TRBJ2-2	CASSRLAGVSSTGELFF	TGTGCCAGTAGCCGACTAGCGGGAGTCAGTAGCACCGGGGAGCTGTTTTTT
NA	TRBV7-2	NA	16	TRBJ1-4	CASSPTWGATNEKLFF	TGTGCCAGCAGCCCAACTTGGGGGGCAACTAATGAAAAACTGTTTTTT
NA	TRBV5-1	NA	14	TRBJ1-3	CASSSDISGNTIYF	TGCGCCAGCAGCAGTGACATTTCTGGAAACACCATATATTTT
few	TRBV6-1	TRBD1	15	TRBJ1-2	CASSELTGGGYGYTF	TGTGCCAGCAGTGAATTGACAGGGGGCGGCTATGGCTACACCTTC
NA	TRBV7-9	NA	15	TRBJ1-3	CASSQPGQTGNTIYF	TGTGCCAGCAGTCAACCCGGACAGACCGGAAACACCATATATTTT
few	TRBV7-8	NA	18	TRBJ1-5	CASSPLGGGGPNNQPQHF	TGTGCCAGCAGCCCCCTGGGTGGTGGAGGGCCCAACAATCAGCCCCAGCATTTT
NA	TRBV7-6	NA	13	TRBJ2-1	CASSPGGYNEQFF	TGTGCCAGCAGCCCCGGTGGCTACAATGAGCAGTTCTTC
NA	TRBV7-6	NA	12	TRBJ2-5	CASSPRGETQYF	TGTGCCAGCAGCCCTAGGGGAGAGACCCAGTACTTC
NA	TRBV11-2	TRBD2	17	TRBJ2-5	CASSFAGTSGIKETQYF	TGTGCCAGCAGCTTCGCTGGGACTAGCGGGATTAAAGAGACCCAGTACTTC
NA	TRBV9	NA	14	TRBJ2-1	CASSGAPPNNEQFF	TGTGCCAGCAGCGGGGCCCCCCCAAACAATGAGCAGTTCTTC
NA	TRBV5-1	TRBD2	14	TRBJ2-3	CASKTSGFTDTQYF	TGCGCCAGCAAAACTAGCGGATTCACAGATACGCAGTATTTT
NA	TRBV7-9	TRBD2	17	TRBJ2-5	CASSLYLSTSGGETQYF	TGTGCCAGCAGCTTATATCTGTCGACTAGCGGGGGAGAGACCCAGTACTTC
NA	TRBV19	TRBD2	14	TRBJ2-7	CASSITSGSLEQYF	TGTGCCAGTAGTATAACTAGCGGGAGCCTCGAGCAGTACTTC
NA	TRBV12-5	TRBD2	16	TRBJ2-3	CASGLVAGGPPDTQYF	TGTGCTAGTGGTTTGGTAGCGGGGGGGCCTCCCGATACGCAGTATTTT
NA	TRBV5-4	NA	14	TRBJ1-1	CASSLAGANTEAFF	TGTGCCAGCAGCTTGGCTGGGGCGAACACTGAAGCTTTCTTT